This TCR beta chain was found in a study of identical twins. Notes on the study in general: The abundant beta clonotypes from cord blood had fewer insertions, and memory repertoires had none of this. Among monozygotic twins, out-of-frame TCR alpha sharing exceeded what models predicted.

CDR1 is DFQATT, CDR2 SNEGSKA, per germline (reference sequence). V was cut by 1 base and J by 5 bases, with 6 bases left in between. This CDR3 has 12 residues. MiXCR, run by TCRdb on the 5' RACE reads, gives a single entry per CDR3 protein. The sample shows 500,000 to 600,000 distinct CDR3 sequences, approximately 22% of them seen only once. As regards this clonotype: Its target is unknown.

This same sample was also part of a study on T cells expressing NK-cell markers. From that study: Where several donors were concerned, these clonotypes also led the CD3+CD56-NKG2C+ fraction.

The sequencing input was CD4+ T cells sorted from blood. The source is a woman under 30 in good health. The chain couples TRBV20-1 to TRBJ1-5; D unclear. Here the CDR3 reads CSARVRDQPQHF. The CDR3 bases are TGCAGTGCTAGAGTCAGAGATCAGCCCCAGCATTTT.